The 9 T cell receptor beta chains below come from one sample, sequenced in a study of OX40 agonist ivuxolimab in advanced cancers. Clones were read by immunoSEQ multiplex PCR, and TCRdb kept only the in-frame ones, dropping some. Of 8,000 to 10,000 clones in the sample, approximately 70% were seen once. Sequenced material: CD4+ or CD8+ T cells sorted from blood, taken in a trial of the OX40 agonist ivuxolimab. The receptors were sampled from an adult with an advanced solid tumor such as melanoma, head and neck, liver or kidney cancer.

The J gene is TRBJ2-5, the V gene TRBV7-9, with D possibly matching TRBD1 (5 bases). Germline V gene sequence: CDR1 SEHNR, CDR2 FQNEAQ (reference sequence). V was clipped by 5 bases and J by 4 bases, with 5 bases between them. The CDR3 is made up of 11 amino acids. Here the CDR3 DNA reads TGTGCCAGCAGCCAGGGAGAGACCCAGTACTTC. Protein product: CASSQGETQYF.

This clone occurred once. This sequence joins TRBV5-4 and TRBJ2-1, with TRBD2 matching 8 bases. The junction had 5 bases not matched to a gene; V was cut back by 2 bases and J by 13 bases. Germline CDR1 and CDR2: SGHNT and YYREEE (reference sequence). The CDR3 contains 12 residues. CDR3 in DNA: TGTGCCAGCAGCTTCGGGACTAGAAGTCAGTTCTTC. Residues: CASSFGTRSQFF. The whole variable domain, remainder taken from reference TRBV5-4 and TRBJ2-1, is ETGVTQSPTHLIKTRGQQVTLRCSSQSGHNTVSWYQQALGQGPQFIFQYYREEENGRGNFPPRFSGLQFPNYSSELNVNALELDDSALYLCASSFGTRSQFFGPGTRLTVL.

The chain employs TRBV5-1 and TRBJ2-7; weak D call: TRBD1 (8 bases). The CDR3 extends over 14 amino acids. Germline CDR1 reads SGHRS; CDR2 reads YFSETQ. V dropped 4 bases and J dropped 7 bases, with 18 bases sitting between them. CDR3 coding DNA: TGCGCCAGCAGCGACGGGGGGACAGGATATGAGCAGTACTTC. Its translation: CASSDGGTGYEQYF.

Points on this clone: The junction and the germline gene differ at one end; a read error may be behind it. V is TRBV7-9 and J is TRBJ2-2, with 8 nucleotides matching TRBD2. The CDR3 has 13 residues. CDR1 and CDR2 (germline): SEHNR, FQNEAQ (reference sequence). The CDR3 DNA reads TGTGCCTGCAGGCTAGCGGGCACCGGGGAGCTGTTTTTT. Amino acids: CACRLAGTGELFF.

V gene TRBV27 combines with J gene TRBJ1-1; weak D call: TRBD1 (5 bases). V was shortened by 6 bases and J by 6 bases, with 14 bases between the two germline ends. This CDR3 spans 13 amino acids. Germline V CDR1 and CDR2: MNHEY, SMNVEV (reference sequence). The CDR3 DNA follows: TGTGCCAGCAGCCCGGGGGACGGCGCTGAAGCTTTCTTT. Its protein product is CASSPGDGAEAFF.

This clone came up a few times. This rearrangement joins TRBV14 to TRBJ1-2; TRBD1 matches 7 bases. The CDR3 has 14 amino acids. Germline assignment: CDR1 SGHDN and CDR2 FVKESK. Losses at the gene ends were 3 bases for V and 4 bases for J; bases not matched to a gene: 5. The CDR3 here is CASSQGGGLYGYTF. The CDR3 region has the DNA TGTGCCAGCAGCCAGGGAGGGGGCCTCTATGGCTACACCTTC. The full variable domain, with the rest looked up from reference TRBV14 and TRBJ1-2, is EAGVTQFPSHSVIEKGQTVTLRCDPISGHDNLYWYRRVMGKEIKFLLHFVKESKQDESGMPNNRFLAERTGGTYSTLKVQPAELEDSGVYFCASSQGGGLYGYTFGSGTRLTVV.

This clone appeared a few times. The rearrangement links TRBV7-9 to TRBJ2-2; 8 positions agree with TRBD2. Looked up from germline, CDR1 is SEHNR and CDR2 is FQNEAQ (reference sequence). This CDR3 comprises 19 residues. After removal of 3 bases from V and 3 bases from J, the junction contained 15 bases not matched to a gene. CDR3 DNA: TGTGCCAGCAGCTTCCCGAGGACTAGCCGCAAGAGTGACACCGGGGAGCTGTTTTTT. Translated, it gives CASSFPRTSRKSDTGELFF.

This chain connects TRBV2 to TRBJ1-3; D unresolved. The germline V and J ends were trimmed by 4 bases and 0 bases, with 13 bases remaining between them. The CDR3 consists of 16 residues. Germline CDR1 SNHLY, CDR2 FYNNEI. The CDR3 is CASSASFPSSGNTIYF. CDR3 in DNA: TGTGCCAGCAGTGCGTCCTTCCCGAGCTCTGGAAACACCATATATTTT.

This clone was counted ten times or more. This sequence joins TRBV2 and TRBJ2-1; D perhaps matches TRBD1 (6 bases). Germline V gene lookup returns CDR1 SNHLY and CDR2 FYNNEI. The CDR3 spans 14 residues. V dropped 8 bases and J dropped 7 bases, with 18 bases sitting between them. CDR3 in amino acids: CASVRDTSRNEQFF. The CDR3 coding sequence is TGTGCCAGCGTACGGGACACAAGCCGGAATGAGCAGTTCTTC.